One and the same sample provided the 3 T cell receptor beta chains below, sequenced in a study of Ad26.COV2.S vaccination and SARS-CoV-2 variants. Here immunoSEQ multiplex PCR was the method, and the copy in TCRdb shows in-frame clones only, minus some. The sample lists fewer than 400,000 clones, about 86% occurring once. Treatment denoted: some 20 received Ad26.COV2.S at low or high dose, single or two shots; a few received placebo; per-sample allocation not given. All samples were drawn on day 63, counting from the first vaccine or placebo injection. Source: peripheral blood, taken in a trial of Ad26.COV2.S vaccine versus placebo. The receptors shown here come from a person between 18 and 60 years old who received the Ad26.COV2.S COVID-19 vaccine or a placebo.

This clone was recorded once. The chain employs TRBV10-3 and TRBJ2-3; D is perhaps TRBD2 (6 bases). This CDR3 is built from 14 residues. Germline lookup yields CDR1 ENHRY and CDR2 SYGVKD. Trimming took off 7 bases at V and 0 bases at J, with 11 bases between the two ends. CDR3: CAITPGGSTDTQYF. The CDR3, as DNA: TGTGCCATCACACCAGGAGGGAGCACAGATACGCAGTATTTT.

This chain joins TRBV19 and TRBJ1-2; TRBD1 aligns across 11 bases. Germline CDR1 LNHDA, CDR2 SQIVND (reference sequence). CDR3 length: 15 amino acids. The J segment lost 2 bases and the V segment lost 7 bases, leaving 6 bases of the junction unmatched. In DNA, the CDR3 is TGTGCCAGTAACCCCCGGACAGGGGGCAACTATGGCTACACCTTC. It encodes CASNPRTGGNYGYTF.

This chain joins TRBV7-9 and TRBJ2-7; tentative D call: TRBD2 (5 bases). V shed 5 bases and J shed 3 bases, with 17 bases lying between them. The CDR3 spans 15 residues. Germline CDR1 reads SEHNR; CDR2 reads FQNEAQ (reference sequence). As DNA, the CDR3 is TGTGCCAGCAGCCCCACCTGGGGAGCAAACTACGAGCAGTACTTC. Translated: CASSPTWGANYEQYF.